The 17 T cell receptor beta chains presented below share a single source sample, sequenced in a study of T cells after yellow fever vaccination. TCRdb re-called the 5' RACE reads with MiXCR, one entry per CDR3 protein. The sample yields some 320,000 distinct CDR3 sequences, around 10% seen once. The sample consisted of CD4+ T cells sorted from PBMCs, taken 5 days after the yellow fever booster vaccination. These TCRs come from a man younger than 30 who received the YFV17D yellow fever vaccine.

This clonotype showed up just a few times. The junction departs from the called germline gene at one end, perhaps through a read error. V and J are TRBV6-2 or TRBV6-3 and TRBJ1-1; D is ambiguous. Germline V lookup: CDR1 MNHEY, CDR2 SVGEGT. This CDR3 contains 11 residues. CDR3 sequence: CASSFQITLIF. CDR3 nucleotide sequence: TGTGCCAGCAGTTTCCAGATTACCTTGATCTTT.

The CDR3, as DNA: TGTGCCAGCTCACCACTGGGACTAGCGTCAAGGTACCAAGAGACCCAGTACTTC. Amino acid sequence: CASSPLGLASRYQETQYF. V and J are TRBV18 and TRBJ2-5, with 10 bases lining up with TRBD2. The V and J ends lost 1 base and 0 bases, in that order; junction bases with no gene match: 8. Germline assignment: CDR1 KGHSH and CDR2 LQKENI. The CDR3 is 18 amino acids.

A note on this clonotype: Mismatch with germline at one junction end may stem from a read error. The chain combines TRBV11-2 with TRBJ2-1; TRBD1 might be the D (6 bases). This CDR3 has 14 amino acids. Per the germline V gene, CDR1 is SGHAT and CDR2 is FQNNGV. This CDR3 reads CASSPDRIYNELFF. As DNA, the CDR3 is TGTGCCAGCAGCCCCGACAGGATCTACAATGAGCTGTTCTTC.

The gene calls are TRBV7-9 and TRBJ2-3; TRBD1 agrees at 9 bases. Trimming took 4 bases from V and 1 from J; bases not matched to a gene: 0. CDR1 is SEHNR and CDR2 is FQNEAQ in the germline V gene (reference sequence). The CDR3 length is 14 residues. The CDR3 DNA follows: TGTGCCAGCAGCTGGACAGGGGGCACAGATACGCAGTATTTT. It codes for CASSWTGGTDTQYF.

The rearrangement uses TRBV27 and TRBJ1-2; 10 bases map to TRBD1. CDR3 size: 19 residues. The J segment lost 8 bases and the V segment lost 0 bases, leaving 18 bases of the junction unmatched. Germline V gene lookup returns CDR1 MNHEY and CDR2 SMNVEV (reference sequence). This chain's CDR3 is CASSLSVYVWRQGAKGYTF. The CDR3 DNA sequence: TGTGCCAGCAGTTTATCGGTCTATGTGTGGAGACAGGGGGCAAAAGGCTACACCTTC.

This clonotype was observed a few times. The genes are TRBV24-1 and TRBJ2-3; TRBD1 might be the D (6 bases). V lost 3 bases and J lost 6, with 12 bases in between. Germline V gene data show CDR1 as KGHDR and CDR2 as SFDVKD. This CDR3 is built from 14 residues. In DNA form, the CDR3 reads TGTGCCACCAGTGATACCGCCCAGGGGGATACGCAGTATTTT. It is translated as CATSDTAQGDTQYF.

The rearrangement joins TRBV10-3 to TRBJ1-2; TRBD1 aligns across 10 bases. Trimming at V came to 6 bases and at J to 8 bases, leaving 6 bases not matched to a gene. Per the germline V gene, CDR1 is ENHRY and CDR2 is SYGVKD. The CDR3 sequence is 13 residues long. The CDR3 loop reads CAIRKGTGDGYTF. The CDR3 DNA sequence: TGTGCCATCAGAAAAGGGACAGGGGACGGCTACACCTTC.

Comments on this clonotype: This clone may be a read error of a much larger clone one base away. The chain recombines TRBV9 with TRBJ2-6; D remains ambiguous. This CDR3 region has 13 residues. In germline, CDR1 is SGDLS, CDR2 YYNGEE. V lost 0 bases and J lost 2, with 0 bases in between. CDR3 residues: CASSVAGANVLTF. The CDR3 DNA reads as TGTGCCAGCAGCGTAGCTGGGGCCAACGTCCTGACTTTC.

The CDR3 protein is CASSRTSGGGNTGELFF. DNA for the CDR3: TGTGCCAGCAGTCGGACTAGCGGGGGAGGGAACACCGGGGAGCTGTTTTTT. This chain uses TRBV6-5 with TRBJ2-2; 13 positions agree with TRBD2. The germline CDR1 and CDR2 sequences are MNHEY and SVGAGI. This CDR3 is built from 17 residues. With V trimmed by 5 bases and J by 1 base, 4 bases remained unmatched.

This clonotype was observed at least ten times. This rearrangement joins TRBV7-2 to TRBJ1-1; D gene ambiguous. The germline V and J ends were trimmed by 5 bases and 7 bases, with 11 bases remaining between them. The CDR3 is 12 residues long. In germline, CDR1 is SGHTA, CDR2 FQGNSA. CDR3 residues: CASSEALGEAFF. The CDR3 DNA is TGTGCCAGCAGCGAAGCTTTGGGTGAAGCTTTCTTT.

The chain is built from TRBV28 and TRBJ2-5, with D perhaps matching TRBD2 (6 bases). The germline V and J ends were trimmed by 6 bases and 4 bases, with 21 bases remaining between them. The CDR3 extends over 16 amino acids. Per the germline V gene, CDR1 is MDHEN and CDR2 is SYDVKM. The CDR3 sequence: CASRPFGGANSETQYF. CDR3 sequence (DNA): TGTGCCAGCAGGCCTTTCGGCGGGGCCAACTCAGAGACCCAGTACTTC.

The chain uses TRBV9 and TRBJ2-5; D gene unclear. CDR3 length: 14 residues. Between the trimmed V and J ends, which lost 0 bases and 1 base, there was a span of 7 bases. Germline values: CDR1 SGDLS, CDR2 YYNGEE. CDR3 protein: CASSVGQFQETQYF. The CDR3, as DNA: TGTGCCAGCAGCGTAGGGCAATTCCAAGAGACCCAGTACTTC.

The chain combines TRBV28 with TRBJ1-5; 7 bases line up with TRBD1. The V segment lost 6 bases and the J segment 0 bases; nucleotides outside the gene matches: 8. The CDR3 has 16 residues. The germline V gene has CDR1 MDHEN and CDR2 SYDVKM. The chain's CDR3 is CASRDRVRNSNQPQHF. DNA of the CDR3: TGTGCCAGCAGAGACAGGGTGAGGAATAGCAATCAGCCCCAGCATTTT.

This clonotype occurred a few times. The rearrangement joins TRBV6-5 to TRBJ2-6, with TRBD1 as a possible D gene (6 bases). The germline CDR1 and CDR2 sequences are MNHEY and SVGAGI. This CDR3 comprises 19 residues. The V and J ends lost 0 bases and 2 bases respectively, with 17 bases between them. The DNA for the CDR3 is TGTGCCAGCAGTTACTCCCGCGAACAAAACAGGGCTGGGGCCAACGTCCTGACTTTC. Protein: CASSYSREQNRAGANVLTF.

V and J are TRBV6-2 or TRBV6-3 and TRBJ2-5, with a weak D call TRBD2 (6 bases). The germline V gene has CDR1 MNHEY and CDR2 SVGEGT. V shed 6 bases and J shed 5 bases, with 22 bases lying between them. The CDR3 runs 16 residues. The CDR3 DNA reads TGTGCCAGCAGAGGGCTAGCGAGACCCCCCTCGGAGACCCAGTACTTC. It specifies CASRGLARPPSETQYF.

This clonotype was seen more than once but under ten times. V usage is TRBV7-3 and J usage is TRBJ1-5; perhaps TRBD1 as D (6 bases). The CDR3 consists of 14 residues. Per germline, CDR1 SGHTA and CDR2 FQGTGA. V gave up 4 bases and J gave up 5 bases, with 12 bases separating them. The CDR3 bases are TGTGCCAGCAGCTCTCAGGGGCCTTATCAGCCCCAGCATTTT. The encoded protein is CASSSQGPYQPQHF.

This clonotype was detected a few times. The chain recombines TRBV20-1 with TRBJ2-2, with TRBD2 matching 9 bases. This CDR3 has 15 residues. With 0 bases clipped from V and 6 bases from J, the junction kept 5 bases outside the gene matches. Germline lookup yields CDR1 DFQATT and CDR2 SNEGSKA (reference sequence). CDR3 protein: CSARDRRGGPGELFF. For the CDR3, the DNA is TGCAGTGCTAGAGATCGGCGGGGGGGTCCCGGGGAGCTGTTTTTT.